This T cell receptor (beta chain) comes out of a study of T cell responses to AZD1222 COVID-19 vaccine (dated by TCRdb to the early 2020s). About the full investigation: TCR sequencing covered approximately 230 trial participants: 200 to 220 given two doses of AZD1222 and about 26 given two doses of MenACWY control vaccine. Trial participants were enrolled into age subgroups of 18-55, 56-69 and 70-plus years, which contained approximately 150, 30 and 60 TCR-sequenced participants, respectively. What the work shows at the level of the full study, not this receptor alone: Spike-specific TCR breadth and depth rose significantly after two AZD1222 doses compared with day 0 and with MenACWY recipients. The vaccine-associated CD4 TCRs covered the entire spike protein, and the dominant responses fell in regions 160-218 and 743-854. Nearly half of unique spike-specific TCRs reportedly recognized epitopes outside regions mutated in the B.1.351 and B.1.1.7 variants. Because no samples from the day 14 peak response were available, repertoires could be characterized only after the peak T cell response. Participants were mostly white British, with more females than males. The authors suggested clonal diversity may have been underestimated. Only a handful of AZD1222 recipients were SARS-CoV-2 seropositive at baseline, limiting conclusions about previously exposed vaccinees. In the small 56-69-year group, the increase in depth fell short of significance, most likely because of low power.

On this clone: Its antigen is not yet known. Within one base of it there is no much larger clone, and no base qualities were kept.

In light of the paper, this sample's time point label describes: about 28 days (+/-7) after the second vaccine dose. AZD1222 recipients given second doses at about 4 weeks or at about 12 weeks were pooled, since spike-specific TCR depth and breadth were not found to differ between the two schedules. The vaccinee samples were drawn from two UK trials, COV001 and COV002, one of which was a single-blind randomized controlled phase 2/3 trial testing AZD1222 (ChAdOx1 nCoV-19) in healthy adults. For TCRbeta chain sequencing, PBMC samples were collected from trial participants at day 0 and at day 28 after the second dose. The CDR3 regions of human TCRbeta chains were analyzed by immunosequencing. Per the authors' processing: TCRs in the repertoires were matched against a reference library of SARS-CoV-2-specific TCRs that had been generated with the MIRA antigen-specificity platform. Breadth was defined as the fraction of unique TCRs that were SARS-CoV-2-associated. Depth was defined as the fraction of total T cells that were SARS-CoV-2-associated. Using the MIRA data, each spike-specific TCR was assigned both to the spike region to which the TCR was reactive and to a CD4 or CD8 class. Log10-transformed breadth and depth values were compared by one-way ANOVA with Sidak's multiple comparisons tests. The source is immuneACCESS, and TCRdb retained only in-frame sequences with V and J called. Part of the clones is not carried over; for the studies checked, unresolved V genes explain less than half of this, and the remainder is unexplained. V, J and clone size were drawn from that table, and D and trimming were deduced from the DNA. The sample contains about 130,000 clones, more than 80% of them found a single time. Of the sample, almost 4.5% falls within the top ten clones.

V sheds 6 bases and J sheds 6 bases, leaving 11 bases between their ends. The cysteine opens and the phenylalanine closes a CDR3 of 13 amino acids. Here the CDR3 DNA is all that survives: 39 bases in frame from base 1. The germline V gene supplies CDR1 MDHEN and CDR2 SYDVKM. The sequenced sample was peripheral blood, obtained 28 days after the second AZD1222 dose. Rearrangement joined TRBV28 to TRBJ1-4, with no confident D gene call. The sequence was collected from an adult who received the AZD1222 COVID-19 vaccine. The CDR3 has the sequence CASRNGPDEKLFF. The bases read TGTGCCAGCAGAAACGGGCCGGATGAAAAACTGTTTTTT.